This TCR beta chain was documented in a study of CD8 T cells in ankylosing spondylitis. General study points: What appeared characteristic of ankylosing spondylitis blood was a TCR beta motif of fewer than ten highly homologous variants.

Quantitative 5'-RACE was performed with molecular barcodes, and it yielded the TCR beta libraries. TCRdb fed the 5' RACE reads into MiXCR, producing one record per CDR3 protein. The table includes roughly 230,000 distinct CDR3 sequences, roughly a tenth detected once. The ends lost 2 bases at V and 7 bases at J; junction bases unmatched: 7. The CDR3 totals 15 residues. This clonotype was counted ten times or more. Antigen: not known. The gene calls are TRBV12-3 or TRBV12-4 and TRBJ2-1; 8 positions match TRBD2. This sequence was found in a male donor with ankylosing spondylitis or in good health (not recorded which). Sequencing input: blood, either unsorted or a sorted T cell fraction (not recorded which). The CDR3, as DNA: TGTGCCAGCAGTTTACCCAGCGGGAGTCAAAATGAGCAGTTCTTC. Translated: CASSLPSGSQNEQFF.